These 8 T cell receptor beta chains share one sample of origin, sequenced in a study of blood T cell repertoires in COVID-19. Clones were read by immunoSEQ multiplex PCR, and TCRdb kept only the in-frame ones, dropping some. The sample lists about 280,000 clones; 70% to 90% were seen once. Sequenced sample: peripheral blood. The receptors derive from a woman aged 30 to 39 who had recovered from COVID-19.

The genes are TRBV5-4 and TRBJ1-5; D is perhaps TRBD1 (5 bases). Between the trimmed V and J ends, which lost 5 bases and 9 bases, there was a span of 12 bases. Germline-derived CDR1 and CDR2 are SGHNT and YYREEE (reference sequence). This CDR3 region has 12 residues. This CDR3 reads CASSVDGGPQHF. CDR3 in DNA: TGTGCCAGCAGTGTGGACGGGGGGCCCCAGCATTTT.

The CDR3 DNA sequence: TGTGCCAGCAGCGGACTGTTTAGCAATCAGCCCCAGCATTTT. Amino acid sequence: CASSGLFSNQPQHF. The chain has TRBV6-2 or TRBV6-3 and TRBJ1-5; D remains unclear. This CDR3 has 14 amino acids. V dropped 6 bases and J dropped 0 bases, with 9 bases sitting between them. Germline CDR1 reads MNHEY; CDR2 reads SVGEGT.

The rearrangement uses TRBV19 and TRBJ2-1, with 10 bases aligning to TRBD1. This CDR3 contains 15 residues. J gave up 8 bases and V 3 bases, and 7 bases lay outside the gene matches. CDR1 is LNHDA and CDR2 is SQIVND in the germline V gene (reference sequence). The CDR3 loop is CASSIGTGVPHEQFF. DNA of the CDR3: TGTGCCAGTAGTATTGGGACAGGGGTCCCTCATGAGCAGTTCTTC.

This clone was picked up a small number of times. The V and J genes are TRBV24-1 and TRBJ2-7; a possible D gene is TRBD1 (6 bases). The CDR3 has 17 amino acids. V was clipped by 5 bases and J by 5 bases, with 24 bases between them. The germline CDR1 and CDR2 sequences are KGHDR and SFDVKD. CDR3 coding DNA: TGTGCCACCAGTGCCCTCCGCAAACAGGGACCCAGACACGAGCAGTACTTC. Its translation: CATSALRKQGPRHEQYF.

This clone was observed a few times. The gene calls are TRBV19 and TRBJ1-5, with D perhaps matching TRBD1 (5 bases). The CDR3 extends over 14 amino acids. Germline CDR1 LNHDA, CDR2 SQIVND (reference sequence). Trimming stripped 5 bases from V and 5 bases from J, with 13 bases between. CDR3 coding DNA: TGTGCCAGTAGTCTTGACAGTTCGTATCAGCCCCAGCATTTT. It is translated as CASSLDSSYQPQHF.

This clone was seen a single time. The chain recombines TRBV27 with TRBJ2-7, with D possibly being TRBD2 (5 bases). Germline values: CDR1 MNHEY, CDR2 SMNVEV (reference sequence). The CDR3 runs to 13 residues. Trimming removed 7 bases at V and 6 bases at J, with 16 bases between. In DNA, the CDR3 is TGTGCCAGCACCCCTTCCATAAGCGGCGAGCAGTACTTC. Encoded protein: CASTPSISGEQYF.

The chain uses TRBV27 and TRBJ2-7; D may be TRBD1 (5 bases). The CDR3 has 14 residues. CDR1 is MNHEY, CDR2 SMNVEV, per germline (reference sequence). With 2 bases removed from V and 2 bases from J, the gap between germline ends came to 10 bases. The CDR3 spells CASSLGQGPYEQYF. The CDR3 nucleotides read TGTGCCAGCAGTTTAGGGCAGGGTCCCTACGAGCAGTACTTC.

This clone was picked up a small number of times. The genes are TRBV10-1 and TRBJ1-6, with TRBD1 matching 8 bases. This CDR3 is 14 amino acids long. The V gene end was trimmed by 0 bases and the J gene end by 10 bases; junction bases not matched to a gene: 2. Germline loops: CDR1 WNHNN, CDR2 SYGVQD (reference sequence). CDR3 in DNA: TGCGCCAGCAGTGAGTCCAGGGGGCCCTCACCCCTCCACTTT. It is translated as CASSESRGPSPLHF.